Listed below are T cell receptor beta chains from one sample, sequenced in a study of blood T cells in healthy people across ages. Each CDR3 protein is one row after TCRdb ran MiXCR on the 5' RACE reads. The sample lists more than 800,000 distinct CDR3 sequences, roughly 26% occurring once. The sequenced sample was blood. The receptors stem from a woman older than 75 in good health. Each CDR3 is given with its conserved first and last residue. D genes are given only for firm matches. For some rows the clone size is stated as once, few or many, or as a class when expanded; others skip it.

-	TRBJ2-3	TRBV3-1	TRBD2	CASSPAGNTQYF	TGTGCCAGCAGCCCAGCGGGAAATACGCAGTATTTT
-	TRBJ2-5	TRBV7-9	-	CASSLVGCNEQYF	TGTGCCAGCAGCTTAGTAGGGTGTAATGAGCAGTACTTC
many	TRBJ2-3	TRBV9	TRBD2	CASSVAGSGAIDTQYF	TGTGCCAGCAGCGTAGCTGGTAGCGGGGCAATAGATACGCAGTATTTT
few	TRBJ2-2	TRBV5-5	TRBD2	CASSLSGADTGELFF	TGTGCCAGTTCCCTTAGCGGGGCAGACACCGGGGAGCTGTTTTTT
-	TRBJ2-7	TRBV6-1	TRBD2	CASSPQGGSEQYF	TGTGCCAGCAGTCCCCAGGGAGGGAGCGAGCAGTACTTC
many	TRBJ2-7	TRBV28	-	CASSLSWAYEQYF	TGTGCCAGCAGTTTATCTTGGGCTTACGAGCAGTACTTC
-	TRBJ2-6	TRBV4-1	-	CASSQETGPYISGANVLTF	TGCGCCAGCAGCCAAGAAACAGGGCCCTATATCTCTGGGGCCAACGTCCTGACTTTC
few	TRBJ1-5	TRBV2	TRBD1	CAGGSEGQGNQPQHF	TGTGCCGGGGGGTCAGAAGGACAGGGAAATCAGCCCCAGCATTTT
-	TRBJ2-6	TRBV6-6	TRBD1	CASKPDRTISGASVLTF	TGTGCCAGCAAGCCGGACAGGACAATCTCTGGGGCCAGCGTCCTGACTTTC
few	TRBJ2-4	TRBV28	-	CASSPTGRTNIQYF	TGTGCCAGCAGTCCCACAGGGAGGACAAACATTCAGTACTTC
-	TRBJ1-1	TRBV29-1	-	CSSHPGHMNTEAFF	TGCAGCAGTCACCCGGGTCACATGAACACTGAAGCTTTCTTT
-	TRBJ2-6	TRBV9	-	CASSVGSWDGANVPTF	TGTGCCAGCAGCGTAGGATCCTGGGATGGGGCCAACGTCCCGACTTTC
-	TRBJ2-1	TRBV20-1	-	CSASLGWDWRYNEQFF	TGCAGTGCTAGTTTGGGCTGGGACTGGCGCTACAATGAGCAGTTCTTC
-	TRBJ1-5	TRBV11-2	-	CVSSLGQNQPQHF	TGTGTCAGCAGCTTAGGACAGAATCAGCCCCAGCATTTT
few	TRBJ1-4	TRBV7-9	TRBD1	CASSFSGGEGRKLFF	TGTGCCAGCAGCTTCTCAGGGGGCGAAGGAAGGAAACTGTTTTTT
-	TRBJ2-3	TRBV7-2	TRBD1	CASSLEVWGQVLYF	TGTGCCAGCAGCTTAGAAGTGTGGGGACAGGTTTTGTATTTT
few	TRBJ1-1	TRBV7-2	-	CASSTNIQGTEAFF	TGTGCCAGCAGCACTAATATCCAAGGCACTGAAGCTTTCTTT
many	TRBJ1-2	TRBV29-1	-	CSVARGYGYTF	TGCAGCGTTGCAAGGGGCTATGGCTACACCTTC
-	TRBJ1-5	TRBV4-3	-	CASSQGFSFNQPQHF	TGCGCCAGCAGCCAAGGATTCAGCTTCAATCAGCCCCAGCATTTT
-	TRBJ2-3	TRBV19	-	CASSPQDWGRVADTQYF	TGTGCCAGTAGTCCCCAGGACTGGGGCAGGGTGGCAGATACGCAGTATTTT
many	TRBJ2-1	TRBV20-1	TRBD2	CSALGLAGAYNEQFF	TGCAGTGCCCTGGGACTAGCGGGGGCTTACAATGAGCAGTTCTTC
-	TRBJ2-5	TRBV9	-	CASSVNGFQETQYF	TGTGCCAGCAGCGTAAATGGGTTCCAAGAGACCCAGTACTTC
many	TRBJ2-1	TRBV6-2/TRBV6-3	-	CASSSQHGNEQFF	TGTGCCAGCAGTTCCCAACACGGCAATGAGCAGTTCTTC
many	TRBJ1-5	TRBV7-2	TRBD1	CASTLTGPGGNQPQHF	TGTGCCAGCACCCTGACAGGGCCCGGGGGCAATCAGCCCCAGCATTTT
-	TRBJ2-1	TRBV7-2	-	CASRQKGGGPRGNEQFF	TGTGCCAGCAGACAAAAAGGGGGAGGGCCGAGGGGCAATGAGCAGTTCTTC
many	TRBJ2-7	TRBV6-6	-	CASSSSTYEQYF	TGTGCCAGCAGTTCGTCGACCTACGAGCAGTACTTC
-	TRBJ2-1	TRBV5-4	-	CASSGGAPGNEQFF	TGTGCCAGCAGCGGCGGGGCTCCGGGGAATGAGCAGTTCTTC
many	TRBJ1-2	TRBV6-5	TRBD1	CASLSRAGGGYTF	TGTGCCAGCCTCTCGAGGGCAGGGGGTGGCTACACCTTC
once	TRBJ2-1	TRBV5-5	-	CASSWEGAGGSYNEQFF	TGTGCCAGCAGCTGGGAGGGGGCGGGGGGCTCCTACAATGAGCAGTTCTTC